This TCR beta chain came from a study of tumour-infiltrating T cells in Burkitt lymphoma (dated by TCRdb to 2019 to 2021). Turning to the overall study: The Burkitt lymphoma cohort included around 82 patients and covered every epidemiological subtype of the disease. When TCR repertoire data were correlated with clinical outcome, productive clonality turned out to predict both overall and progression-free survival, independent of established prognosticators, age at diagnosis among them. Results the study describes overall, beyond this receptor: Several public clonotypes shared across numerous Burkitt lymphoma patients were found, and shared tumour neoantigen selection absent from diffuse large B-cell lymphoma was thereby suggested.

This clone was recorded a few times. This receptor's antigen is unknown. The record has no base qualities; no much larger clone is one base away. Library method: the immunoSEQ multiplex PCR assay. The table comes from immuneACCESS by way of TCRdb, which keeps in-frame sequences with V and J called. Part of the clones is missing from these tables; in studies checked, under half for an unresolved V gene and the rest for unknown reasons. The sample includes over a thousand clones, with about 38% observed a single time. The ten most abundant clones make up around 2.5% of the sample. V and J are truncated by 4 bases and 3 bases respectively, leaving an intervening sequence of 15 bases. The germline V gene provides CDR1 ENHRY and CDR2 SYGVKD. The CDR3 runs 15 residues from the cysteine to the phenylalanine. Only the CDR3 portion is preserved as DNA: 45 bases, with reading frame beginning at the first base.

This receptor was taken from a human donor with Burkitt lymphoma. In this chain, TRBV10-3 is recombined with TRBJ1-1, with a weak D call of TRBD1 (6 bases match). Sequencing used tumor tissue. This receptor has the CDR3 CAISGEDSRDTEAFF. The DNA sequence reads TGTGCCATCAGTGGAGAGGACAGTCGGGACACTGAAGCTTTCTTT.